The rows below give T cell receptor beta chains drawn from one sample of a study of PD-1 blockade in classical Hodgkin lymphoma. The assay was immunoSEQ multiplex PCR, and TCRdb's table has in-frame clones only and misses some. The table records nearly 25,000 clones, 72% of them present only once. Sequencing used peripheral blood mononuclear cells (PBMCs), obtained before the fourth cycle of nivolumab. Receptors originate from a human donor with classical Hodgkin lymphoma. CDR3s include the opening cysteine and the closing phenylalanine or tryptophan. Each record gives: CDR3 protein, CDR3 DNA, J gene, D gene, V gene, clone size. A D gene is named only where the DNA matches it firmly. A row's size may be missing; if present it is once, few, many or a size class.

cdr3_aa: CASRSRMNTEAFF
cdr3_nt: TGTGCCAGCAGGTCCCGCATGAACACTGAAGCTTTCTTT
j_call: TRBJ1-1
d_call: NA
v_call: TRBV6-5
clone_size: once

cdr3_aa: CASSRTISSTDTQYF
cdr3_nt: TGTGCCAGCAGTCGGACTATTTCTAGCACAGATACGCAGTATTTT
j_call: TRBJ2-3
d_call: NA
v_call: TRBV7-9
clone_size: NA

cdr3_aa: CASSHILAPGNTGELFF
cdr3_nt: TGTGCCAGCAGCCATATACTAGCGCCCGGAAACACCGGGGAGCTGTTTTTT
j_call: TRBJ2-2
d_call: TRBD2
v_call: TRBV14
clone_size: NA

cdr3_aa: CSVRVTTNTGELFF
cdr3_nt: TGCAGCGTAAGGGTGACAACGAACACCGGGGAGCTGTTTTTT
j_call: TRBJ2-2
d_call: NA
v_call: TRBV29-1
clone_size: NA

cdr3_aa: CASSEGSPLHF
cdr3_nt: TGTGCCAGCAGTGAAGGTTCACCCCTCCACTTT
j_call: TRBJ1-6
d_call: NA
v_call: TRBV6-1
clone_size: NA

cdr3_aa: CASRKPGRGADTQYF
cdr3_nt: TGTGCCAGCAGGAAGCCCGGGCGGGGGGCAGATACGCAGTATTTT
j_call: TRBJ2-3
d_call: TRBD2
v_call: TRBV25-1
clone_size: NA

cdr3_aa: CASSPETGAGNTIYF
cdr3_nt: TGCGCCAGCAGCCCGGAGACAGGGGCTGGAAACACCATATATTTT
j_call: TRBJ1-3
d_call: TRBD1
v_call: TRBV5-1
clone_size: NA

cdr3_aa: CASISSGEGEQFF
cdr3_nt: TGTGCCAGCATCAGTAGCGGGGAAGGCGAGCAGTTCTTC
j_call: TRBJ2-1
d_call: TRBD2
v_call: TRBV11-2
clone_size: few

cdr3_aa: CASSQERGANTGELFF
cdr3_nt: TGCGCCAGCAGCCAAGAGAGGGGCGCGAACACCGGGGAGCTGTTTTTT
j_call: TRBJ2-2
d_call: NA
v_call: TRBV4-1
clone_size: NA

cdr3_aa: CASSNAGGEIHQPQHF
cdr3_nt: TGTGCCAGCAGTAACGCAGGGGGCGAAATTCATCAGCCCCAGCATTTT
j_call: TRBJ1-5
d_call: TRBD1
v_call: TRBV28
clone_size: NA

cdr3_aa: CASSQERRSGNTIYF
cdr3_nt: TGCGCCAGCAGCCAAGAGCGGCGCTCTGGAAACACCATATATTTT
j_call: TRBJ1-3
d_call: NA
v_call: TRBV4-1
clone_size: NA

cdr3_aa: CASSLGSFGYTF
cdr3_nt: TGTGCCAGCAGTTTGGGGAGTTTTGGCTACACCTTC
j_call: TRBJ1-2
d_call: NA
v_call: TRBV28
clone_size: NA

cdr3_aa: CASSYQVTSFTEAFF
cdr3_nt: TGTGCCAGCAGTTATCAAGTCACTTCGTTCACTGAAGCTTTCTTT
j_call: TRBJ1-1
d_call: NA
v_call: TRBV6-5
clone_size: once

cdr3_aa: CASSAMRGSGDTQYF
cdr3_nt: TGTGCCAGCAGCGCAATGCGGGGGTCGGGAGATACGCAGTATTTT
j_call: TRBJ2-3
d_call: TRBD2
v_call: TRBV16
clone_size: NA

cdr3_aa: CASSDAGVEDTQYF
cdr3_nt: TGTGCCAGCAGTGACGCGGGGGTTGAAGATACGCAGTATTTT
j_call: TRBJ2-3
d_call: TRBD2
v_call: TRBV6-4
clone_size: NA

cdr3_aa: CASRPGTVNQPQHF
cdr3_nt: TGTGCCAGCAGACCCGGGACAGTAAATCAGCCCCAGCATTTT
j_call: TRBJ1-5
d_call: TRBD1
v_call: TRBV28
clone_size: NA

cdr3_aa: CASSVGVGVAGELFF
cdr3_nt: TGTGCCAGCAGCGTAGGAGTTGGGGTAGCAGGGGAGCTGTTTTTT
j_call: TRBJ2-2
d_call: NA
v_call: TRBV9
clone_size: NA

cdr3_aa: CASTLGMTSTDTQYF
cdr3_nt: TGTGCCAGCACCCTCGGGATGACTAGCACAGATACGCAGTATTTT
j_call: TRBJ2-3
d_call: NA
v_call: TRBV5-5
clone_size: NA

cdr3_aa: CASSWGGGVGEKLFF
cdr3_nt: TGTGCCAGCAGTTGGGGCGGCGGGGTAGGAGAAAAACTGTTTTTT
j_call: TRBJ1-4
d_call: NA
v_call: TRBV6-5
clone_size: NA

cdr3_aa: CASSLDKNTEAFF
cdr3_nt: TGTGCCAGCAGCTTAGACAAGAACACTGAAGCTTTCTTT
j_call: TRBJ1-1
d_call: NA
v_call: TRBV11-3
clone_size: NA

cdr3_aa: CASSQDVGAGNTIYF
cdr3_nt: TGCGCCAGCAGCCAAGATGTCGGGGCAGGAAACACCATATATTTT
j_call: TRBJ1-3
d_call: NA
v_call: TRBV4-1
clone_size: NA

cdr3_aa: CATSGTNYNEQFF
cdr3_nt: TGCGCCACAAGCGGGACAAACTACAATGAGCAGTTCTTC
j_call: TRBJ2-1
d_call: NA
v_call: TRBV10-1
clone_size: few

cdr3_aa: CASRRIARGTNTIYF
cdr3_nt: TGTGCCAGCAGGAGAATCGCACGGGGGACGAACACCATATATTTT
j_call: TRBJ1-3
d_call: NA
v_call: TRBV13
clone_size: NA

cdr3_aa: CASSLTDDSYEQYF
cdr3_nt: TGTGCCAGCAGCTTGACGGATGACTCCTACGAGCAGTACTTC
j_call: TRBJ2-7
d_call: NA
v_call: TRBV5-4
clone_size: few

cdr3_aa: CASSQDQAGGTGELFF
cdr3_nt: TGCGCCAGCAGCCAAGATCAAGCGGGGGGAACCGGGGAGCTGTTTTTT
j_call: TRBJ2-2
d_call: TRBD2
v_call: TRBV4-3
clone_size: NA

cdr3_aa: CATSRGGGGNNQPQHF
cdr3_nt: TGTGCCACCAGCAGAGGGGGGGGAGGAAACAATCAGCCCCAGCATTTT
j_call: TRBJ1-5
d_call: NA
v_call: TRBV15
clone_size: NA

cdr3_aa: CASGDYGYTF
cdr3_nt: TGTGCCAGTGGAGACTATGGCTACACCTTC
j_call: TRBJ1-2
d_call: NA
v_call: TRBV19
clone_size: NA

cdr3_aa: CASSQDSGSTDTQYF
cdr3_nt: TGCGCCAGCAGCCAAGATAGCGGCAGCACAGATACGCAGTATTTT
j_call: TRBJ2-3
d_call: NA
v_call: TRBV4-3
clone_size: NA

cdr3_aa: CASGTGGGGYTF
cdr3_nt: TGTGCCAGCGGGACAGGGGGAGGTGGCTACACCTTC
j_call: TRBJ1-2
d_call: TRBD1
v_call: TRBV6-5
clone_size: once

cdr3_aa: CASGSANEQFF
cdr3_nt: TGTGCCAGTGGTAGTGCCAATGAGCAGTTCTTC
j_call: TRBJ2-1
d_call: NA
v_call: TRBV9
clone_size: once

cdr3_aa: CASSSGGAEAFF
cdr3_nt: TGTGCCAGCAGCTCTGGTGGGGCTGAAGCTTTCTTT
j_call: TRBJ1-1
d_call: NA
v_call: TRBV7-9
clone_size: NA

cdr3_aa: CASSSTSPLGGYTF
cdr3_nt: TGTGCCAGCAGCTCTACATCTCCCCTTGGTGGCTACACCTTC
j_call: TRBJ1-2
d_call: NA
v_call: TRBV7-2
clone_size: NA

cdr3_aa: CASSYSRGIETQYF
cdr3_nt: TGTGCCAGCAGTTACTCGCGAGGCATAGAGACCCAGTACTTC
j_call: TRBJ2-5
d_call: NA
v_call: TRBV6-5
clone_size: NA

cdr3_aa: CSVKGGLSSYEQYF
cdr3_nt: TGCAGCGTGAAGGGGGGTCTCAGCTCCTACGAGCAGTACTTC
j_call: TRBJ2-7
d_call: NA
v_call: TRBV29-1
clone_size: NA

cdr3_aa: CASSFSIQETQYF
cdr3_nt: TGTGCCAGCAGTTTTAGTATTCAAGAGACCCAGTACTTC
j_call: TRBJ2-5
d_call: NA
v_call: TRBV6-6
clone_size: NA

cdr3_aa: CASNRHYNSPLHF
cdr3_nt: TGTGCCAGCAACAGGCATTATAATTCACCCCTCCACTTT
j_call: TRBJ1-6
d_call: NA
v_call: TRBV28
clone_size: NA

cdr3_aa: CASSLGVGYTF
cdr3_nt: TGCGCCAGCAGCTTGGGAGTTGGCTACACCTTC
j_call: TRBJ1-2
d_call: NA
v_call: TRBV5-6
clone_size: once

cdr3_aa: CASSLAGQGVGYTF
cdr3_nt: TGCGCCAGCAGCTTGGCTGGACAGGGGGTTGGCTACACCTTC
j_call: TRBJ1-2
d_call: TRBD1
v_call: TRBV5-1
clone_size: NA

cdr3_aa: CASSVGGGGVGTEAFF
cdr3_nt: TGTGCCAGCAGCGTAGGAGGGGGGGGAGTAGGGACTGAAGCTTTCTTT
j_call: TRBJ1-1
d_call: NA
v_call: TRBV9
clone_size: NA

cdr3_aa: CASSHGTGVSNEKLFF
cdr3_nt: TGTGCCAGTAGCCACGGGACAGGGGTCTCTAATGAAAAACTGTTTTTT
j_call: TRBJ1-4
d_call: TRBD1
v_call: TRBV19
clone_size: NA

cdr3_aa: CAWSVSRRETQYF
cdr3_nt: TGTGCCTGGAGTGTATCTAGGAGGGAGACCCAGTACTTC
j_call: TRBJ2-5
d_call: NA
v_call: TRBV30
clone_size: NA

cdr3_aa: CASSPGLVATNEKLFF
cdr3_nt: TGTGCCAGCAGTCCGGGGCTAGTTGCAACTAATGAAAAACTGTTTTTT
j_call: TRBJ1-4
d_call: NA
v_call: TRBV28
clone_size: NA

cdr3_aa: CASSQDTGWVYGYTF
cdr3_nt: TGCGCCAGCAGCCAAGACACAGGGTGGGTCTATGGCTACACCTTC
j_call: TRBJ1-2
d_call: NA
v_call: TRBV4-1
clone_size: NA

cdr3_aa: CAWTRGDNYEQYF
cdr3_nt: TGTGCCTGGACACGGGGGGATAACTACGAGCAGTACTTC
j_call: TRBJ2-7
d_call: TRBD2
v_call: TRBV30
clone_size: NA

cdr3_aa: CASSPQGTGELFF
cdr3_nt: TGTGCCAGCAGTCCACAGGGAACCGGGGAGCTGTTTTTT
j_call: TRBJ2-2
d_call: NA
v_call: TRBV2
clone_size: once

cdr3_aa: CASSANSNSPLHF
cdr3_nt: TGTGCCAGCAGCGCAAACAGTAATTCACCCCTCCACTTT
j_call: TRBJ1-6
d_call: NA
v_call: TRBV7-9
clone_size: few

cdr3_aa: CASSLTGVDSIQYF
cdr3_nt: TGTGCCAGCAGCCTAACAGGGGTGGATAGCATTCAGTACTTC
j_call: TRBJ2-4
d_call: TRBD1
v_call: TRBV2
clone_size: NA

cdr3_aa: CASSDGTGRLEAFF
cdr3_nt: TGTGCCAGCAGTGACGGGACAGGCAGACTGGAAGCTTTCTTT
j_call: TRBJ1-1
d_call: TRBD1
v_call: TRBV25-1
clone_size: NA

cdr3_aa: CASRRAGAQETQYF
cdr3_nt: TGCGCCAGCAGAAGAGCGGGGGCACAAGAGACCCAGTACTTC
j_call: TRBJ2-5
d_call: TRBD2
v_call: TRBV5-1
clone_size: NA

cdr3_aa: CASRILQGSEAEAFF
cdr3_nt: TGCGCCAGCAGAATCTTACAGGGGAGTGAAGCTGAAGCTTTCTTT
j_call: TRBJ1-1
d_call: TRBD1
v_call: TRBV5-1
clone_size: once

cdr3_aa: CASRLTGREEGYTF
cdr3_nt: TGTGCCAGCAGACTAACGGGCAGGGAGGAGGGCTACACCTTC
j_call: TRBJ1-2
d_call: NA
v_call: TRBV14
clone_size: NA

cdr3_aa: CASSRRGGSPLHF
cdr3_nt: TGTGCCAGTAGCAGAAGGGGCGGCTCACCCCTCCACTTT
j_call: TRBJ1-6
d_call: NA
v_call: TRBV19
clone_size: NA

cdr3_aa: CASSQSVQGVYEQYF
cdr3_nt: TGCGCCAGCAGCCAGTCGGTGCAGGGGGTCTACGAGCAGTACTTC
j_call: TRBJ2-7
d_call: TRBD1
v_call: TRBV4-3
clone_size: NA

cdr3_aa: CASSYGETQYF
cdr3_nt: TGTGCCAGCAGTTACGGCGAGACCCAGTACTTC
j_call: TRBJ2-5
d_call: NA
v_call: TRBV6-5
clone_size: few

cdr3_aa: CASTKGATNEKLFF
cdr3_nt: TGTGCCAGTACGAAGGGGGCAACTAATGAAAAACTGTTTTTT
j_call: TRBJ1-4
d_call: NA
v_call: TRBV19
clone_size: NA

cdr3_aa: CASSLKGATDTQYF
cdr3_nt: TGCGCCAGCAGCTTGAAAGGGGCCACAGATACGCAGTATTTT
j_call: TRBJ2-3
d_call: NA
v_call: TRBV5-1
clone_size: few

cdr3_aa: CASQPRGAGANVLTF
cdr3_nt: TGTGCCAGCCAACCGAGGGGTGCCGGGGCCAACGTCCTGACTTTC
j_call: TRBJ2-6
d_call: NA
v_call: TRBV27
clone_size: NA

cdr3_aa: CASSLGGTLSGANVLTF
cdr3_nt: TGTGCCAGCAGTTTGGGGGGGACCCTGTCCGGGGCCAACGTCCTGACTTTC
j_call: TRBJ2-6
d_call: TRBD2
v_call: TRBV28
clone_size: NA

cdr3_aa: CASSLARPTGTTEAFF
cdr3_nt: TGTGCCAGCAGCTTAGCGCGCCCCACCGGGACAACGGAAGCTTTCTTT
j_call: TRBJ1-1
d_call: NA
v_call: TRBV7-6
clone_size: NA

cdr3_aa: CASSLYTGGATEAFF
cdr3_nt: TGTGCCAGCAGCTTATATACGGGGGGCGCGACTGAAGCTTTCTTT
j_call: TRBJ1-1
d_call: NA
v_call: TRBV11-2
clone_size: few